Following are 8 T cell receptor beta chains from one sample sequenced in a study of read filtering for tumor transcriptome and immune sequencing. Molecular barcoded adaptors covering alpha/delta and beta/gamma chains were used on approximately 400 ng RNA. In TCRdb, the reads were re-called with MiXCR into one record per CDR3 protein. The repertoire includes approximately 20,000 distinct CDR3 sequences, around 20% of them detected once, and 24% sits in the top ten. The sequenced material came from a population of CD138-negative cells sorted from bone marrow. Receptor source: a donor aged 40 or over with multiple myeloma.

This clonotype was detected only a few times. This chain links TRBV19 with TRBJ2-7; TRBD1 matches 9 bases. Looked up from germline, CDR1 is LNHDA and CDR2 is SQIVND (reference sequence). This CDR3 is 15 amino acids long. The ends lost 5 bases at V and 5 bases at J; junction bases unmatched: 10. The CDR3 DNA is TGTGCCAGTAGTGTACCGGGACAGGGTTTAAACGAGCAGTACTTC. Translating gives CASSVPGQGLNEQYF.

The chain uses TRBV28 and TRBJ1-1, with 9 bases identical to TRBD1. V lost 5 bases and J lost 5; bases outside the gene matches: 9. The CDR3 is 15 amino acids. Germline CDR1 reads MDHEN; CDR2 reads SYDVKM. The CDR3 loop is CASSLSGQGGTEAFF. The CDR3 DNA reads as TGTGCCAGCAGTCTATCGGGACAGGGCGGAACTGAAGCTTTCTTT.

By its share, this clonotype is medium-sized. The chain uses TRBV29-1 and TRBJ2-1, with 9 bases fitting TRBD2. Germline CDR1 reads SQVTM; CDR2 reads ANQGSEA. J lost 7 bases, V lost 1 base, and 14 bases had no gene match. This CDR3 spans 17 amino acids. The CDR3 DNA reads TGCAGCGTTGAAGTCGCCCAGGGGGTAGCGGGAGTTAATGAGCAGTTCTTC. Its translation is CSVEVAQGVAGVNEQFF.

In its sample, this clonotype was seen a few times. Here the CDR3 DNA reads TGTGCCAGCAGTTTTTATAGCGGGGGACAAGAGACCCAGTACTTC. Protein product: CASSFYSGGQETQYF. This chain uses TRBV12-3 or TRBV12-4 with TRBJ2-5; 9 bases are a match to TRBD2. Trimming at V came to 3 bases and at J to 2 bases, leaving 4 bases not matched to a gene. The CDR3 runs to 15 residues.

This clonotype was detected ten times or more. This chain joins TRBV29-1 and TRBJ2-1, with D perhaps given as TRBD1 or TRBD2 (5 bases each). With 3 bases removed from V and 0 bases from J, the gap between germline ends came to 12 bases. The CDR3 spans 15 residues. The germline V gene encodes CDR1 SQVTM and CDR2 ANQGSEA. CDR3 amino acids: CSVEGTSSSYNEQFF. The CDR3 nucleotides are TGCAGCGTTGAGGGGACGTCCAGCTCCTACAATGAGCAGTTCTTC.

The genes are TRBV7-2 and TRBJ1-5; D call uncertain. The V and J ends lost 0 bases and 3 bases respectively, with 12 bases between them. There are 16 residues in the CDR3. Germline V lookup: CDR1 SGHTA, CDR2 FQGNSA. The CDR3: CASSLALGPVNQPQHF. The CDR3 DNA is TGTGCCAGCAGCTTAGCTTTAGGACCGGTCAATCAGCCCCAGCATTTT.

With respect to this clonotype: This may come from a read error, since a much larger clone is one base off. The chain links TRBV20-1 to TRBJ2-5, with TRBD2 matching over 11 bases. This CDR3 spans 16 amino acids. In germline, CDR1 is DFQATT, CDR2 SNEGSKA (reference sequence). DNA for the CDR3: TGCAGTGCCTTCGGGGGCGGGACTAGCGGACAAGGGACCCAGTACTTC. Translating gives CSAFGGGTSGQGTQYF.

Notes on this clonotype: One junction end does not reproduce the germline sequence, and a read error may be involved. The chain recombines TRBV6-6 with TRBJ2-7, with 7 nucleotides matching TRBD1. Germline V gene lookup returns CDR1 MNHNY and CDR2 SVGAGI (reference sequence). The CDR3 contains 15 residues. The CDR3, as DNA: TGTGCCAGCAGTTCACACCAAAAAACCGGGACAGTTAAAATCTTT. It encodes CASSSHQKTGTVKIF.